This T cell receptor beta chain was observed in a study of CD8 T cells in Susac syndrome. General observations from the study: The study conceded that relatively few individuals underwent its TCR sequencing and HLA analysis.

The CDR3 is made up of 13 amino acids. Trimming shortened V by 5 bases and J by 11 bases, and 14 bases separated the two germline ends. Germline values: CDR1 SGDLS, CDR2 YYNGEE. In its sample, this clonotype was seen once. Its target is not known. An amount of RNA that ranged from roughly 0.5 to 1 ug was reverse transcribed with random hexamers. TCRdb recomputed calls from the immunoSEQ multiplex PCR reads with MiXCR, one row per CDR3 protein. The table includes approximately 200,000 distinct CDR3 sequences, over 90% detected once. Sequencing of TCR beta was performed on blood CD8+ T cells and on blood CD4+ T cells.

Sequenced sample: CD4+ T cells from PBMCs. This clonotype originated in a human donor with multiple sclerosis. The chain employs TRBV9 and TRBJ1-6, with no clear D. The CDR3 protein is CASSAEAGAPLHF. The CDR3 DNA reads TGTGCCAGCAGTGCTGAGGCAGGAGCACCCCTCCACTTT.